The entry that follows covers one TCR beta chain sequence. The data derive from a study of regulatory T cells in long-lasting Graves disease. Investigators prepared the TCR beta libraries by applying iRepertoire HTBI primers and Arm-PCR of CDR3 regions. TCRdb called the multiplex PCR reads again in MiXCR, with one record for every CDR3 protein. Of over 450,000 distinct CDR3 sequences listed, about 12% are singletons. The CDR3 is 16 amino acids. The germline V gene encodes CDR1 SEHNR and CDR2 FQNEAQ (reference sequence). The V and J ends lost 3 bases and 0 bases respectively, with 14 bases between them. As to time point: newly diagnosed GD, antithyroid drugs for less than 3 months. TCR sequences were obtained from RNA taken from PBMCs. This sample also appeared in a second study, on T cells in Graves' hyperthyroidism and ophthalmopathy.

The sequence was obtained from a woman in her 30s with Graves disease. The V gene is TRBV7-9, the J gene TRBJ1-2; no clear D. The input for sequencing was peripheral blood mononuclear cells (PBMCs), taken at new diagnosis, from a patient treated with antithyroid drugs. The CDR3 protein is CASSLGYSATNYGYTF. The CDR3, as DNA: TGTGCCAGCAGCTTGGGGTACAGCGCAACTAACTATGGCTACACCTTC.